Below are 20 T cell receptor beta chains sequenced from a single sample in a study of CD8 T cells in ankylosing spondylitis. TCRdb re-derived calls from the 5' RACE reads in MiXCR, one entry per CDR3 protein. Of 250,000 to 400,000 distinct CDR3 sequences in the sample, 9.5% to 13% are singletons; the top ten hold about a tenth. Material: blood, either unsorted or a sorted T cell fraction (not recorded which). The source of these receptors is a female donor with ankylosing spondylitis or in good health (not recorded which).

Ten or more counts support this clonotype. The V call is TRBV6-1, the J call TRBJ1-5, with TRBD1 matching over 7 bases. This CDR3 is built from 15 residues. The germline V gene encodes CDR1 MNHNS and CDR2 SASEGT. V lost 5 bases and J lost 5; bases outside the gene matches: 9. The CDR3 reads CASSTRTGGHQPQHF. CDR3 nucleotides: TGTGCCAGCAGTACGCGGACAGGAGGTCATCAGCCCCAGCATTTT.

This clonotype was observed at least ten times. DNA for the CDR3: TGTGCCACCAGCAGAGTAAACAGCCTCAATTCACCCCTCCACTTT. Amino acid sequence: CATSRVNSLNSPLHF. The chain has TRBV15 and TRBJ1-6; D uncertain. Per the germline V gene, CDR1 is LNHNV and CDR2 is YYDKDF (reference sequence). Deletions cut 1 base from V and 7 bases from J, with 11 bases between. CDR3 length: 15 residues.

The V and J genes are TRBV20-1 and TRBJ2-1, with a tentative D call TRBD2 (6 bases). Trimming stripped 6 bases from V and 3 bases from J, with 15 bases between. Germline V gene data show CDR1 as DFQATT and CDR2 as SNEGSKA (reference sequence). The CDR3 totals 14 residues. CDR3 DNA: TGCAGTGCCAGTAGCGGAGCGGTCTACAATGAGCAGTTCTTC. It specifies CSASSGAVYNEQFF.

This clonotype occurred many times. The chain employs TRBV29-1 and TRBJ1-5, with D perhaps matching TRBD1 (5 bases). CDR1 is SQVTM and CDR2 is ANQGSEA in the germline V gene. The germline V and J ends were trimmed by 7 bases and 5 bases, with 12 bases remaining between them. This CDR3 comprises 12 residues. DNA of the CDR3: TGCAGCGCTGGCTTGGGGGATCAGCCCCAGCATTTT. This gives the protein CSAGLGDQPQHF.

At least ten counts were recorded for this clonotype. A read error may account for a junction end that differs from germline. V usage is TRBV5-1 and J usage is TRBJ2-5, with D possibly being TRBD2 (5 bases). This CDR3 comprises 13 residues. The germline gives CDR1 SGHRS, CDR2 YFSETQ. The DNA for the CDR3 is TGTGCCAGCAGCCCGACGGGGAAAGAGACCCAGTACTTC. Translating it yields CASSPTGKETQYF.

The V call is TRBV5-1, the J call TRBJ1-1; a weak D match, TRBD1 (6 bases). The CDR3 is 19 amino acids. Germline V CDR1 and CDR2: SGHRS, YFSETQ. V lost 1 base and J lost 0, with 22 bases in between. As DNA, the CDR3 is TGCGCCAGCAGCTTGAACTTACAGGGCGCCCGTCAATTGAACACTGAAGCTTTCTTT. Residues: CASSLNLQGARQLNTEAFF.

The table lists this clonotype with many counts. This chain connects TRBV10-3 to TRBJ2-5; 10 bases agree with TRBD2. The CDR3 is 16 amino acids. Germline trimming cut 6 bases from V and 4 bases from J; bases unmatched to any gene: 11. In germline, CDR1 is ENHRY, CDR2 SYGVKD. The CDR3: CAIRSNPGTSVETQYF. CDR3 coding DNA: TGTGCCATCAGATCGAACCCCGGGACTAGCGTAGAGACCCAGTACTTC.

Ten or more counts support this clonotype. This chain joins TRBV20-1 and TRBJ2-3, with 10 nucleotides matching TRBD2. The CDR3 spans 18 residues. CDR1 is DFQATT and CDR2 is SNEGSKA in the germline V gene (reference sequence). With 0 bases clipped from V and 3 bases from J, the junction kept 12 bases outside the gene matches. Written as DNA, the CDR3 is TGCAGTGCTAGAGATCCTGGGGCTAGCGGGAGAGTTACAGATACGCAGTATTTT. It specifies CSARDPGASGRVTDTQYF.

This clonotype has ten or more counts. The chain has TRBV6-5 and TRBJ2-1; a weak D match, TRBD2 (5 bases). Germline V gives CDR1 MNHEY, CDR2 SVGAGI. This CDR3 is 13 amino acids long. The V and J ends lost 0 bases and 10 bases respectively, with 10 bases between them. The CDR3 here is CASSYSRGGEQFF. CDR3 coding DNA: TGTGCCAGCAGTTACTCTCGGGGTGGGGAGCAGTTCTTC.

A word on this clonotype: One end of the junction fails to match germline, which may point to a read error. The CDR3 DNA reads TGTGCCAGCAGTTTGGGAGGGGGCGTCACCAGACTCTTCTTC. Its protein product is CASSLGGGVTRLFF. The chain is built from TRBV12-3 or TRBV12-4 and TRBJ1-2; 7 nucleotides match TRBD1. The CDR3 consists of 14 residues.

This chain links TRBV3-1 with TRBJ2-5; 7 bases fit TRBD2. The CDR3 contains 16 residues. J was trimmed by 5 bases and V by 2 bases; bases with no gene match: 11. The germline V gene has CDR1 LGHDT and CDR2 YNNKEL (reference sequence). The CDR3 bases are TGTGCCAGCAGCCAAAGAATCGGCGGGAGTTTGGAGACCCAGTACTTC. The encoded protein is CASSQRIGGSLETQYF.

This chain connects TRBV7-7 to TRBJ2-3; 14 bases map to TRBD2. Germline CDR1 SSHAT, CDR2 FNYEAQ (reference sequence). J was trimmed by 6 bases and V by 5 bases; bases with no gene match: 4. The CDR3 runs to 15 residues. This chain's CDR3 is CASSQTSGRVDTQYF. The CDR3, as DNA: TGTGCCAGCAGCCAGACTAGCGGGAGGGTCGATACGCAGTATTTT. Full variable domain (remainder filled in from reference TRBV7-7 and TRBJ2-3): GAGVSQSPRYKVTKRGQDVTLRCDPISSHATLYWYQQALGQGPEFLTYFNYEAQPDKSGLPSDRFSAERPEGSISTLTIQRTEQRDSAMYRCASSQTSGRVDTQYFGPGTRLTVL.

This clonotype occurred a few times. CDR3 coding DNA: TGCAGTGCTAGGGACTCCTCAAAATACAATGAGCAGTTCTTC. Translation gives CSARDSSKYNEQFF. The chain joins TRBV20-1 to TRBJ2-1; maybe TRBD2 (5 bases). Looked up from germline, CDR1 is DFQATT and CDR2 is SNEGSKA (reference sequence). The CDR3 is 14 amino acids. V lost 3 bases, J lost 4 bases, and 13 bases lay in between.

J is TRBJ1-5 and V is TRBV20-1; D perhaps matches TRBD1 (5 bases). Germline V CDR1 and CDR2: DFQATT, SNEGSKA (reference sequence). The V end lost 0 bases, the J end lost 2 bases, and 17 bases lay between the germline ends. The CDR3 totals 17 residues. CDR3 loop: CSARDQRGIVGNQPQHF. DNA of the CDR3: TGCAGTGCTAGAGATCAACGGGGGATTGTTGGCAATCAGCCCCAGCATTTT.

The sample holds many counts of this clonotype. The rearrangement links TRBV6-1 to TRBJ2-2; TRBD2 agrees at 8 bases. CDR1 is MNHNS, CDR2 SASEGT, per germline. This CDR3 has 15 residues. Trimming took 8 bases from V and 1 from J; bases not matched to a gene: 6. The CDR3 region has the DNA TGTGCCAGCCAGGACGGGAGGGGGAACACCGGGGAGCTGTTTTTT. As protein: CASQDGRGNTGELFF.

This clonotype was recorded at least ten times. V usage is TRBV7-6 and J usage is TRBJ1-5, with D perhaps TRBD1 (5 bases). The CDR3 totals 14 residues. Trimming shortened V by 1 base and J by 7 bases, and 11 bases separated the two germline ends. Germline assignment: CDR1 SGHVS and CDR2 FNYEAQ. The CDR3, as DNA: TGTGCCAGCAGCTTAGAGTCTTGGGGCCAGCCCCAGCATTTT. Residues: CASSLESWGQPQHF.

This clonotype was found a few times. The chain uses TRBV20-1 and TRBJ2-7; a possible D gene is TRBD1 (5 bases). The ends were cut back, 0 bases at V and 5 bases at J, with 11 bases in the middle. The CDR3 has 13 residues. CDR1 and CDR2 from the germline V gene are DFQATT and SNEGSKA (reference sequence). CDR3 loop: CSARDGAGDEQYF. CDR3 bases: TGCAGTGCTAGAGATGGGGCAGGCGACGAGCAGTACTTC.

This clonotype was detected many times. V gene TRBV5-1 combines with J gene TRBJ2-1; the match to TRBD2 covers 7 bases. The CDR3 sequence is 14 residues long. The V and J ends lost 7 bases and 1 base, in that order; junction bases with no gene match: 5. The germline gives CDR1 SGHRS, CDR2 YFSETQ. CDR3 sequence: CASGGTTSYNEQFF. The CDR3, as DNA: TGCGCCAGCGGGGGGACTACGTCCTACAATGAGCAGTTCTTC.

This clonotype showed up many times. The chain couples TRBV7-8 to TRBJ2-7; D uncertain. V lost 8 bases, J lost 6 bases, and 14 bases lay in between. Germline CDR1 is SGHVS and CDR2 is FQNEAQ. This CDR3 contains 12 residues. CDR3 in amino acids: CASGYLRGEQYF. In DNA, the CDR3 is TGTGCCAGCGGCTACTTAAGAGGCGAGCAGTACTTC.

This clonotype occurred many times. This sequence joins TRBV12-3 or TRBV12-4 and TRBJ1-2; possibly TRBD1 for D (6 bases). The CDR3 loop spans 15 amino acids. V was clipped by 6 bases and J by 4 bases, with 18 bases between them. The CDR3: CASSSRQANLYGYTF. CDR3 sequence (DNA): TGTGCCAGCAGCTCCAGACAGGCGAACCTCTATGGCTACACCTTC.